Below are 25 T cell receptor beta chains sequenced from a single sample in a study of sequential checkpoint blockade in melanoma. The repertoire was sequenced with immunoSEQ multiplex PCR; TCRdb's copy has only in-frame clones and lacks some. The table has about 1,200 clones, roughly a fifth seen once. This sample's treatment: randomized to nivolumab then ipilimumab (arm A) or the reverse (arm B). Sequencing used tumor tissue (inferred from file names), obtained from a patient given nivolumab and ipilimumab in sequence. These receptor sequences come from a human donor with melanoma.

In this sample, this clone is large. The chain recombines TRBV11-3 with TRBJ1-2; 11 bases are shared with TRBD1. CDR1 SGHNT and CDR2 YENEEA come from the germline V gene. The V and J ends lost 1 base and 9 bases, in that order; junction bases with no gene match: 4. The CDR3 length is 14 residues. The CDR3 region is CASSLGDRGARYTF. DNA for the CDR3: TGTGCCAGCAGCTTAGGGGACAGGGGGGCCCGCTACACCTTC. Full variable domain (rest looked up from reference TRBV11-3 and TRBJ1-2): EAGVVQSPRYKIIEKKQPVAFWCNPISGHNTLYWYLQNLGQGPELLIRYENEEAVDDSQLPKDRFSAERLKGVDSTLKIQPAELGDSAVYLCASSLGDRGARYTFGSGTRLTVV.

CDR3 sequence reads: CASSRRDRVNQPQHF. The DNA of the CDR3 is TGTGCCAGCAGTCGCCGGGACAGGGTTAATCAGCCCCAGCATTTT. The chain couples TRBV6-8 to TRBJ1-5, with TRBD1 matching 9 bases. J lost 4 bases, V lost 5 bases, and 6 bases had no gene match. Germline loops: CDR1 MNHGY, CDR2 SAAAGT. CDR3 length equals 15 residues.

This clone is judged medium-sized. This rearrangement joins TRBV11-3 to TRBJ2-2, with unresolved D. CDR1 and CDR2 from the germline V gene are SGHNT and YENEEA. The CDR3 has 15 amino acids. V was pared by 3 bases and J by 6 bases, with 14 bases between. The CDR3 reads CASSFRPGVPGELFF. The CDR3 region has the DNA TGTGCCAGCAGCTTTCGGCCTGGAGTTCCCGGGGAGCTGTTTTTT.

This clone was found a few times. The chain recombines TRBV18 with TRBJ2-2; the D is unclear. The CDR3 totals 12 residues. In germline, CDR1 is KGHSH, CDR2 LQKENI. The V end lost 8 bases, the J end lost 0 bases, and 4 bases lay between the germline ends. CDR3 amino acids: CASASNTGELFF. CDR3 bases: TGTGCCAGCGCGTCGAACACCGGGGAGCTGTTTTTT.

This clone rates as large. The chain joins TRBV6-8 to TRBJ2-2; 13 positions agree with TRBD2. The CDR3 is made up of 15 amino acids. CDR1 MNHGY and CDR2 SAAAGT come from the germline V gene. J gave up 6 bases and V 11 bases, and 9 bases lay outside the gene matches. The CDR3: CAQVRLAGGPGELFF. In nucleotides, the CDR3 is TGTGCCCAAGTAAGACTAGCGGGAGGACCCGGGGAGCTGTTTTTT.

This rearrangement joins TRBV5-1 to TRBJ2-2, with a possible D match to TRBD2 (5 bases). Looked up from germline, CDR1 is SGHRS and CDR2 is YFSETQ. The V and J ends lost 4 bases and 6 bases respectively, with 19 bases between them. CDR3 length: 16 amino acids. CDR3 sequence reads: CASSPAPGTVAGELFF. CDR3 coding DNA: TGCGCCAGCAGCCCGGCTCCGGGAACAGTGGCCGGGGAGCTGTTTTTT.

The chain is built from TRBV5-1 and TRBJ1-1, with a possible D match to TRBD1 (5 bases). Trimming took 4 bases from V and 4 from J, leaving 20 bases between them. CDR3 length equals 16 residues. CDR1 is SGHRS and CDR2 is YFSETQ in the germline V gene. CDR3 protein: CASSAHRGRGSTEAFF. The CDR3 region has the DNA TGCGCCAGCAGCGCGCACCGGGGACGGGGTAGCACTGAAGCTTTCTTT.

The genes are TRBV29-1 and TRBJ2-1; 7 bases line up with TRBD1. There are 14 residues in the CDR3. J was trimmed by 7 bases and V by 5 bases; bases with no gene match: 11. Germline V lookup: CDR1 SQVTM, CDR2 ANQGSEA. The CDR3 nucleotides are TGCAGCGTTTTAGGACAGGAGAATTTGAATGAGCAGTTCTTC. This gives the protein CSVLGQENLNEQFF.

The V gene is TRBV12-5, the J gene TRBJ1-6; 10 bases map to TRBD1. The CDR3 loop spans 13 amino acids. In germline, CDR1 is LGHNT, CDR2 FRNRAP. The CDR3 loop is CASTGTGESPLHF. The CDR3 nucleotides read TGTGCCAGTACCGGGACAGGGGAATCACCCCTCCACTTT.

This chain links TRBV28 with TRBJ2-5; 7 bases map to TRBD2. Looked up from germline, CDR1 is MDHEN and CDR2 is SYDVKM. This CDR3 has 14 residues. The V gene end was trimmed by 5 bases and the J gene end by 4 bases; junction bases not matched to a gene: 7. CDR3 sequence: CASSPHSSGETQYF. CDR3 coding DNA: TGTGCCAGCAGTCCTCACTCTAGCGGAGAGACCCAGTACTTC. The full variable domain, in which reference TRBV28 and TRBJ2-5 provide the parts outside the CDR3, is DVKVTQSSRYLVKRTGEKVFLECVQDMDHENMFWYRQDPGLGLRLIYFSYDVKMKEKGDIPEGYSVSREKKERFSLILESASTNQTSMYLCASSPHSSGETQYFGPGTRLLVL.

This clone was seen more than once but under ten times. This chain uses TRBV18 with TRBJ1-1; D is unresolved. V dropped 1 base and J dropped 5 bases, with 8 bases sitting between them. Per germline, CDR1 KGHSH and CDR2 LQKENI. This CDR3 contains 13 residues. DNA for the CDR3: TGTGCCAGCTCACCACGAAGGGAAACTGAAGCTTTCTTT. Translating gives CASSPRRETEAFF.

This clone qualifies as medium-sized. The chain couples TRBV11-3 to TRBJ1-1; a possible D gene is TRBD1 (6 bases). CDR1 and CDR2 from the germline V gene are SGHNT and YENEEA. V lost 5 bases and J lost 1, with 14 bases in between. CDR3 length: 15 residues. The CDR3 bases are TGTGCCAGCAGCCAAGGTCTGGGGGCGAACACTGAAGCTTTCTTT. Translated: CASSQGLGANTEAFF.

This clone is large (0.1 to 1%) within its sample. The chain has TRBV9 and TRBJ2-2; no firm D call. Germline-derived CDR1 and CDR2 are SGDLS and YYNGEE. V was cut by 0 bases and J by 4 bases, with 7 bases left in between. The CDR3 consists of 14 residues. The CDR3 DNA follows: TGTGCCAGCAGCGTAGTGGGGTCCACCGGGGAGCTGTTTTTT. Amino acids: CASSVVGSTGELFF. The full variable domain, its missing parts supplied by reference TRBV9 and TRBJ2-2, is DSGVTQTPKHLITATGQRVTLRCSPRSGDLSVYWYQQSLDQGLQFLIQYYNGEERAKGNILERFSAQQFPDLHSELNLSSLELGDSALYFCASSVVGSTGELFFGEGSRLTVL.

By frequency in the sample, this clone is medium-sized. The rearrangement joins TRBV11-3 to TRBJ2-3; 9 bases are shared with TRBD1. J gave up 5 bases and V 4 bases, and 7 bases lay outside the gene matches. The CDR3 contains 15 residues. Germline V gene lookup returns CDR1 SGHNT and CDR2 YENEEA. CDR3 region: CASSSRTGAEDTQYF. CDR3 in DNA: TGTGCCAGCAGCTCCCGGACAGGGGCTGAAGATACGCAGTATTTT.

This clone has only a few counts. This sequence joins TRBV28 and TRBJ1-2; no definite D call. The CDR3 has 14 amino acids. In germline, CDR1 is MDHEN, CDR2 SYDVKM. V was cut by 6 bases and J by 2 bases, with 13 bases left in between. CDR3 DNA: TGTGCCAGCAGGGCGGGCCCTGTCAACTATGGCTACACCTTC. Encoded protein: CASRAGPVNYGYTF.

This clone is categorized as medium-sized. This chain uses TRBV9 with TRBJ2-3, with a weak D call TRBD2 (7 bases). Trimming took 4 bases from V and 5 from J, leaving 23 bases between them. This CDR3 has 17 amino acids. Germline V gene lookup returns CDR1 SGDLS and CDR2 YYNGEE. This CDR3 reads CASSQTGIGGGGDTQYF. The CDR3 region has the DNA TGTGCCAGCAGCCAGACAGGAATCGGGGGAGGGGGAGATACGCAGTATTTT. Full variable domain (missing parts from reference TRBV9 and TRBJ2-3): DSGVTQTPKHLITATGQRVTLRCSPRSGDLSVYWYQQSLDQGLQFLIQYYNGEERAKGNILERFSAQQFPDLHSELNLSSLELGDSALYFCASSQTGIGGGGDTQYFGPGTRLTVL.

This clone is medium-sized (0.01 to 0.1%) by share. The genes are TRBV23-1 and TRBJ1-1; no definite D call. TRBV23-1 is an ORF; its function is uncertain. This CDR3 contains 13 residues. Trimming left V 6 bases short and J 4 bases short, with 12 bases between. CDR3 bases: TGCGCCAGCAGCTTCATAAGCGGCACTGAAGCTTTCTTT. Its translation is CASSFISGTEAFF.

V gene TRBV19 combines with J gene TRBJ1-4; tentatively, D is TRBD1 (5 bases). The CDR3 is made up of 15 amino acids. V was clipped by 10 bases and J by 5 bases, with 20 bases between them. CDR1 is LNHDA, CDR2 SQIVND, per germline (reference sequence). The CDR3 here is CATRDGPLMNEKLFF. As DNA, the CDR3 is TGTGCCACCCGGGACGGCCCCCTAATGAATGAAAAACTGTTTTTT.

This clone showed up just a few times. The V gene is TRBV6-8, the J gene TRBJ2-2; 8 bases map to TRBD2. The CDR3 extends over 16 amino acids. The trim removed 6 bases at V and 2 bases at J, leaving 8 bases unmatched. CDR1 is MNHGY and CDR2 is SAAAGT in the germline V gene. CDR3 amino acids: CASSNEAGGNTGELFF. CDR3 nucleotide sequence: TGTGCCAGCAGCAACGAGGCGGGGGGAAACACCGGGGAGCTGTTTTTT.

The CDR3 bases are TGTGCCAGCAGCGTAGTCTGGGCAGATACGCAGTATTTT. The encoded protein is CASSVVWADTQYF. The rearrangement links TRBV9 to TRBJ2-3; no reliable D call. The CDR3 covers 13 residues. CDR1 and CDR2 from the germline V gene are SGDLS and YYNGEE. V dropped 0 bases and J dropped 4 bases, with 6 bases sitting between them. Combining the CDR3 with reference TRBV9 and TRBJ2-3 gives the whole variable domain DSGVTQTPKHLITATGQRVTLRCSPRSGDLSVYWYQQSLDQGLQFLIQYYNGEERAKGNILERFSAQQFPDLHSELNLSSLELGDSALYFCASSVVWADTQYFGPGTRLTVL.

The chain combines TRBV12-1 with TRBJ1-3; no check of the table's D call, TRBD1, against the DNA was made. TRBV12-1 is an annotated pseudogene. This CDR3 has 16 amino acids. The CDR3 DNA follows: TGTGCCAGCAGCTCGGGACAGGCCTTCTCTGGAAACACCATATATTTT. This sequence encodes CASSSGQAFSGNTIYF.

The chain joins TRBV18 to TRBJ2-7; the match to TRBD2 covers 11 bases. Germline CDR1 is KGHSH and CDR2 is LQKENI. V dropped 5 bases and J dropped 2; count of bases not matched to a gene: 5. CDR3 length equals 15 residues. CDR3 residues: CASSTGTSGTYEQYF. CDR3 sequence (DNA): TGTGCCAGCTCAACCGGGACTAGCGGAACCTACGAGCAGTACTTC.

By frequency in the sample, this clone is medium-sized. The CDR3 coding sequence is TGTGCCAGCAGCACGGGACTAGCGATTGAAGAGACCCAGTACTTC. It codes for CASSTGLAIEETQYF. The rearrangement uses TRBV11-3 and TRBJ2-5, with TRBD2 identical over 10 bases. This CDR3 has 15 amino acids. V gave up 5 bases and J gave up 3 bases; unmatched junction bases: 6. CDR1 and CDR2 from the germline V gene are SGHNT and YENEEA.

This chain links TRBV19 with TRBJ1-1; D perhaps matches TRBD1 (5 bases). V lost 3 bases to trimming and J lost 10 bases, with 15 bases between them. This CDR3 comprises 13 residues. Germline V gene sequence: CDR1 LNHDA, CDR2 SQIVND (reference sequence). The CDR3 loop is CASSMGLGAAAFF. As DNA, the CDR3 is TGTGCCAGTAGTATGGGACTAGGGGCTGCAGCTTTCTTT.

The rearrangement uses TRBV6-8 and TRBJ2-2; 9 nucleotides line up with TRBD2. The germline CDR1 and CDR2 sequences are MNHGY and SAAAGT. This CDR3 has 15 residues. CDR3 loop: CASHGGSGSVGELFF. In DNA form, the CDR3 reads TGTGCATCGCACGGGGGTAGCGGGAGTGTCGGGGAGCTGTTTTTT.